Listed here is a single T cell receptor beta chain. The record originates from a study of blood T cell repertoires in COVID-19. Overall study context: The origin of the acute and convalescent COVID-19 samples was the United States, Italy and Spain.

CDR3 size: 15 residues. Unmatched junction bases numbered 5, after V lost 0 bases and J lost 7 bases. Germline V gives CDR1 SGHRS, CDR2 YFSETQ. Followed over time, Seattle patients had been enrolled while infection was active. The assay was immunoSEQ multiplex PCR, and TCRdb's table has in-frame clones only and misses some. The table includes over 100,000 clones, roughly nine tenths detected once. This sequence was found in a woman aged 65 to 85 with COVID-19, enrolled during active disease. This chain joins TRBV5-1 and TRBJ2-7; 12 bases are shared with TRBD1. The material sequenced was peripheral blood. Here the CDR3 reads CASSLAGTGGREQYF. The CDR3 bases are TGCGCCAGCAGCTTGGCCGGGACAGGGGGCCGAGAGCAGTACTTC.